Each of the 2 T cell receptor beta chains below was sequenced from the same sample in a study of blood T cell repertoires in COVID-19 (dated by TCRdb to between 2020 and 2021). The method behind the library was the immunoSEQ multiplex PCR assay. The immuneACCESS repertoire file appears here via TCRdb, limited to in-frame rearrangements. These files lack a portion of the clones; in checked studies, under half of the deficit traces to unresolved V genes, and the cause of the others is not known. In this sample the table shows about 130,000 clones, around nine tenths of which occur a single time. Around 2.3% of the sample is held by the ten biggest clonotypes. The sequencing sample was made of PBMCs or T cells enriched from blood (not recorded which). The receptors shown here come from a woman aged 45 to 65 who had recovered from COVID-19.

This chain joins TRBV5-1 and TRBJ2-3; no definite D call. Germline V gene lookup returns CDR1 SGHRS and CDR2 YFSETQ. The CDR3 covers 14 residues. Trimming pared 8 bases from V and 2 bases from J, leaving 15 bases between. This CDR3 reads CASRENPSTDTQYF. DNA for the CDR3: TGCGCCAGTCGAGAGAATCCTTCCACAGATACGCAGTATTTT.

The chain employs TRBV5-5 and TRBJ1-1; 11 nucleotides line up with TRBD1. Germline V gene data show CDR1 as SGHKS and CDR2 as YYEKEE (reference sequence). This CDR3 spans 13 amino acids. J lost 7 bases, V lost 4 bases, and 3 bases had no gene match. The DNA for the CDR3 is TGTGCCAGCAGCGCGGACAGGGGGCTTGAAGCTTTCTTT. The encoded protein is CASSADRGLEAFF.